A single sample gave rise to the 9 T cell receptor beta chains below, sequenced in a study of T cell changes during pregnancy in multiple sclerosis. Repertoires were generated with immunoSEQ multiplex PCR, while TCRdb's copy carries only in-frame clones and drops some. The sample carries 95,000 to 100,000 clones, around 90% recorded once. The sequenced sample was peripheral blood, obtained in the second trimester of pregnancy. These receptors all stem from a female donor with multiple sclerosis, enrolled in a pregnancy study.

The chain joins TRBV14 to TRBJ2-6, with D possibly being TRBD2 (5 bases). This CDR3 is 16 amino acids long. Trimming took 4 bases from V and 1 from J, leaving 11 bases between them. The germline gives CDR1 SGHDN, CDR2 FVKESK. CDR3 bases: TGTGCCAGCAGCCCGATCGGACTTTCTGGGGCCAACGTCCTGACTTTC. Its protein is CASSPIGLSGANVLTF.

The chain combines TRBV6-5 with TRBJ1-1; maybe TRBD1 (5 bases). The CDR3 covers 14 residues. V was trimmed by 6 bases and J by 5 bases, leaving 16 bases between them. CDR1 and CDR2 from the germline V gene are MNHEY and SVGAGI. CDR3 region: CASSLGGGITEAFF. The CDR3 nucleotides read TGTGCCAGCAGCCTGGGGGGGGGAATAACTGAAGCTTTCTTT.

As concerns this clone: The identical CDR3 is also encoded by other nucleotide sequences in the sample. The chain recombines TRBV19 with TRBJ2-7; perhaps TRBD2 as D (6 bases). The germline V and J ends were trimmed by 4 bases and 4 bases, with 11 bases remaining between them. CDR1 and CDR2 from the germline V gene are LNHDA and SQIVND (reference sequence). The CDR3 length is 13 residues. CDR3 nucleotide sequence: TGTGCCAGTAGTAACGGGAGAGGATACGAGCAGTACTTC. The encoded protein is CASSNGRGYEQYF. The full variable domain, completed using reference TRBV19 and TRBJ2-7, is DGGITQSPKYLFRKEGQNVTLSCEQNLNHDAMYWYRQDPGQGLRLIYYSQIVNDFQKGDIAEGYSVSREKKESFPLTVTSAQKNPTAFYLCASSNGRGYEQYFGPGTRLTVT.

The rearrangement links TRBV7-9 to TRBJ2-2, with 13 nucleotides matching TRBD2. The V and J ends lost 4 bases and 13 bases, in that order; junction bases with no gene match: 6. The CDR3 runs to 14 residues. Germline CDR1 SEHNR, CDR2 FQNEAQ (reference sequence). The CDR3 spells CASSSGLAGRGLFF. CDR3 bases: TGTGCCAGCAGCTCGGGACTAGCGGGACGGGGGCTGTTTTTT.

This clone was seen a few times. V gene TRBV5-6 combines with J gene TRBJ2-1, with 11 bases matching TRBD2. This CDR3 is 16 amino acids long. The germline V gene encodes CDR1 SGHDT and CDR2 YYEEEE. The ends lost 2 bases at V and 7 bases at J; junction bases unmatched: 8. For the CDR3, the DNA is TGTGCCAGCAGCTTCGATAGCGGGAGGGCCTTGAATGAGCAGTTCTTC. Its protein product is CASSFDSGRALNEQFF.

The V call is TRBV10-3, the J call TRBJ1-1; weak D call: TRBD1 (5 bases). Germline V lookup: CDR1 ENHRY, CDR2 SYGVKD. The CDR3 covers 12 residues. V was shortened by 3 bases and J by 7 bases, with 9 bases between the two germline ends. CDR3 residues: CAISDPGGEAFF. CDR3 in DNA: TGTGCCATCAGTGACCCGGGGGGTGAAGCTTTCTTT.

This rearrangement joins TRBV27 to TRBJ2-1, with D perhaps TRBD2 (5 bases). The CDR3 consists of 13 residues. The V and J ends lost 3 bases and 6 bases respectively, with 9 bases between them. The germline V gene encodes CDR1 MNHEY and CDR2 SMNVEV (reference sequence). CDR3 residues: CASSLLALNEQFF. The DNA of the CDR3 is TGTGCCAGCAGTTTGCTAGCCCTCAATGAGCAGTTCTTC.

The V and J genes are TRBV6-1 and TRBJ1-4, with TRBD1 matching 7 bases. CDR1 and CDR2 (germline): MNHNS, SASEGT. V dropped 6 bases and J dropped 8; count of bases not matched to a gene: 6. The CDR3 loop spans 13 amino acids. CDR3 residues: CASRKGTAEKLFF. The CDR3 DNA reads as TGTGCCAGCAGAAAGGGGACAGCAGAAAAACTGTTTTTT.

The chain has TRBV27 and TRBJ2-6, with D maybe TRBD1 (6 bases). CDR1 MNHEY and CDR2 SMNVEV come from the germline V gene (reference sequence). The CDR3 is made up of 18 amino acids. The V and J ends lost 0 bases and 0 bases respectively, with 12 bases between them. CDR3 loop: CASSLSGGFGSGANVLTF. The CDR3 bases are TGTGCCAGCAGTTTATCTGGGGGCTTCGGCTCTGGGGCCAACGTCCTGACTTTC.